Reported below is one TCR beta chain. TCR beta VDJ combinations and CDR3 sequences were profiled from genomic DNA. TCRdb redid the calling of the reads with MiXCR, one entry per CDR3 protein. The repertoire holds a few hundred thousand distinct CDR3 sequences, with under 65% as singletons. The sample belongs to a study of CD8+CD57+ T cells in acquired aplastic anemia. This CDR3 is 13 amino acids long. Germline values: CDR1 KGHDR, CDR2 SFDVKD. The germline V and J ends were trimmed by 5 bases and 4 bases, with 10 bases remaining between them. The clonotype originates from a human donor in good health. The sample taken for sequencing was sorted CD4+, CD8+, or CD8+CD57+ T cells (not recorded which) from PBMCs. The chain employs TRBV24-1 and TRBJ1-2, with a tentative D call TRBD1 (6 bases). CDR3 amino acids: CATSGTVGYGYTF. CDR3 bases: TGTGCCACCAGTGGGACAGTCGGCTATGGCTACACCTTC.